This TCR beta chain was obtained from a study of regulatory T cells. As to this clone: Its antigen is as yet unknown.

Trimming left V 4 bases short and J 0 bases short, with 13 bases between. CDR1 and CDR2 (germline): GTSNPN, SVGIG (reference sequence). This CDR3 is 16 amino acids long. Study-wide results and limits: Hydrophobic residues at CDR3 positions 6 and 7 were enriched in conventional CD4+ T cells of CD3G-deficient patients. Skewed V and J usage and few unique V-J pairs marked patient repertoires, most in Tregs.

Two CD3G-deficient patients had more severe autoimmunity; all had some. At testing, patients were 2 to 39 years old, with reduced naive and increased memory T-cell proportions. Regulatory (CD25-high CD127-low) and conventional (CD25-low CD127-high) CD4+ T cells were sorted separately. Primers: 52 TRBV forward and 13 TRBJ reverse. Here immunoSEQ multiplex PCR was the method, and the copy in TCRdb shows in-frame clones only, minus some. The sample records some 29,000 clones, roughly 92% being singletons. V and J are TRBV30 and TRBJ2-6, with unresolved D. Sequencing input: conventional CD4+ T cells sorted from blood. The origin of this receptor is a person in their late teens or twenties with CD3G deficiency. This chain's CDR3 is CAWTGPRTSGANVLTF. CDR3 bases: TGTGCCTGGACGGGTCCCCGGACCTCTGGGGCCAACGTCCTGACTTTC. Full variable domain (outside the CDR3, taken from reference TRBV30 and TRBJ2-6): SQTIHQWPATLVQPVGSPLSLECTVEGTSNPNLYWYRQAAGRGLQLLFYSVGIGQISSEVPQNLSASRPQDRQFILSSKKLLLSDSGFYLCAWTGPRTSGANVLTFGAGSRLTVL.